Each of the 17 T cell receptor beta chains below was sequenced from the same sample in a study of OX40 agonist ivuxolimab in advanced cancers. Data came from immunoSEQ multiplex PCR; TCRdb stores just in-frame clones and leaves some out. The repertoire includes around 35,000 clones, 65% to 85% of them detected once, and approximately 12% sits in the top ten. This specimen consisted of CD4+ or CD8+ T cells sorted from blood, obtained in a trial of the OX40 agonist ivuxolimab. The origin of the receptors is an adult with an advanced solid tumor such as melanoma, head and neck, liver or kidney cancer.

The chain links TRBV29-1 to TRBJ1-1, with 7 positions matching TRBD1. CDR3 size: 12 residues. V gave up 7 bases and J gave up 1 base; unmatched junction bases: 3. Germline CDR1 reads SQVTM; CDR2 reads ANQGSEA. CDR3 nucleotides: TGCAGCGCGCGACAGGGGAACACTGAAGCTTTCTTT. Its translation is CSARQGNTEAFF.

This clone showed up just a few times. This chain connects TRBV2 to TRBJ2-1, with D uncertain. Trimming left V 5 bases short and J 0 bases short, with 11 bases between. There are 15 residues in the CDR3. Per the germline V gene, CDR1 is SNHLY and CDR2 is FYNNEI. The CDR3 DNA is TGTGCCAGCAGTTCCACCGAGAGCTCCTACAATGAGCAGTTCTTC. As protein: CASSSTESSYNEQFF.

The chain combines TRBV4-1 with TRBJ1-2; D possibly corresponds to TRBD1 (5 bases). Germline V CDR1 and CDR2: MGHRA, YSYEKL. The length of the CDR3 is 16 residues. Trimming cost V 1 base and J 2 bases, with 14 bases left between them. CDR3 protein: CASSQVATGQNYGYTF. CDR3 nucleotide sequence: TGCGCCAGCAGCCAAGTGGCAACAGGCCAGAACTATGGCTACACCTTC.

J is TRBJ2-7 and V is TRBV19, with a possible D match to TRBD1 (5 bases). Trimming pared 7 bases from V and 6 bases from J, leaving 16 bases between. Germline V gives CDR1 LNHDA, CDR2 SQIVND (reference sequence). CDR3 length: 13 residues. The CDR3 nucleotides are TGTGCCAGTAAGGCAGGGAATATACGCGAGCAGTACTTC. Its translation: CASKAGNIREQYF.

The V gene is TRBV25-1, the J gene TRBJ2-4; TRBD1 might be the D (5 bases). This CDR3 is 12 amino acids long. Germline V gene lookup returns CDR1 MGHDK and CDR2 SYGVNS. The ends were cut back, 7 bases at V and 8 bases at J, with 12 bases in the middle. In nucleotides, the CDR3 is TGTGCCAGCACTCAGGGAATAGACATTCAGTACTTC. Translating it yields CASTQGIDIQYF.

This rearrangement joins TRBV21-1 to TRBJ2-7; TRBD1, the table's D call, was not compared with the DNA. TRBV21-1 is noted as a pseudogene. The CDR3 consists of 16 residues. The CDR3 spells CASSKMVGRGFDEQYF. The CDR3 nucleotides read TGTGCCAGCAGCAAAATGGTTGGCAGGGGCTTCGACGAGCAGTACTTC.

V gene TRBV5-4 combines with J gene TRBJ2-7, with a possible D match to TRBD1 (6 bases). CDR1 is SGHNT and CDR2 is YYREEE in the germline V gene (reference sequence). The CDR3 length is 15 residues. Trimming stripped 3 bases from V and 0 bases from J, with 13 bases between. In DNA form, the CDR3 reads TGTGCCAGCAGCTGGCGACAGGATTCCTCCTACGAGCAGTACTTC. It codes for CASSWRQDSSYEQYF.

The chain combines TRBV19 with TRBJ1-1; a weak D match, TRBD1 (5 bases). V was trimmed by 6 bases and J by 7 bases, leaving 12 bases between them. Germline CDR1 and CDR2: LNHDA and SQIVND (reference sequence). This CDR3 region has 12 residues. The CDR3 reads CASSRGLLEAFF. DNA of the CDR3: TGTGCCAGTAGCCGGGGCCTCCTTGAAGCTTTCTTT.

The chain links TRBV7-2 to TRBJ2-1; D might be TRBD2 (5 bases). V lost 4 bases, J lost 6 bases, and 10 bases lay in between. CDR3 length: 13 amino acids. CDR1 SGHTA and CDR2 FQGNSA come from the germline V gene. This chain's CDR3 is CASSYRGGNEQFF. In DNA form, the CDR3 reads TGTGCCAGCAGCTACCGGGGTGGCAATGAGCAGTTCTTC.

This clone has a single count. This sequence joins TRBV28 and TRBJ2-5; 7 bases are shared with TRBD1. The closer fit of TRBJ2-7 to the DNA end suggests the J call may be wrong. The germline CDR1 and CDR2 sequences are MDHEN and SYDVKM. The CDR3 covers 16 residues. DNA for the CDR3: TGTGCCAGCAGTTACAACCTCCGGACAGGAAGTTACGAGCAGTACTTC. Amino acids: CASSYNLRTGSYEQYF.

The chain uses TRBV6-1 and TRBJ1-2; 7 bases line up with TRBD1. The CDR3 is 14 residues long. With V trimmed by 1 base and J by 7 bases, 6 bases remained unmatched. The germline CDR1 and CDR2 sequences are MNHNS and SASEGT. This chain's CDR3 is CASSEDDRVVGYTF. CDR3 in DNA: TGTGCCAGCAGTGAAGACGACAGGGTTGTTGGCTACACCTTC.

This CDR3 is CATSSGTGTDEQYF. For the CDR3, the DNA is TGTGCCACCAGCAGCGGGACAGGGACCGACGAGCAGTACTTC. The genes are TRBV15 and TRBJ2-5, with TRBD1 matching over 9 bases. The end of the DNA aligns better with TRBJ2-7, so the J call may be wrong. This CDR3 has 14 amino acids. Germline CDR1 LNHNV, CDR2 YYDKDF (reference sequence).

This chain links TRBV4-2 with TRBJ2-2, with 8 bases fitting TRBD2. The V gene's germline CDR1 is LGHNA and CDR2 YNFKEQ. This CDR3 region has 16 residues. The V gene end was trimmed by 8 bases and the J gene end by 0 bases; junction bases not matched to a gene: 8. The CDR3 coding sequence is TGTGCCAGCCACGGGGGGGCGGGTTCGAACACCGGGGAGCTGTTTTTT. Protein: CASHGGAGSNTGELFF.

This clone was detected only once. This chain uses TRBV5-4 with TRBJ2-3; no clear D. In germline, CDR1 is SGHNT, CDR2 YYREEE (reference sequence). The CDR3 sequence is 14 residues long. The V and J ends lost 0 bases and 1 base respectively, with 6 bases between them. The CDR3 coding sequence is TGTGCCAGCAGCTTGGGGATCGGCACAGATACGCAGTATTTT. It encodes CASSLGIGTDTQYF.

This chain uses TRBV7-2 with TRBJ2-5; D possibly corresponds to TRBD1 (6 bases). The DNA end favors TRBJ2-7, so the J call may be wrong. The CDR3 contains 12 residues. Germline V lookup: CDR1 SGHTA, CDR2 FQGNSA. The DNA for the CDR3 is TGTGCCAGCAGCTTGACAGGTTACGAGCAGTACTTC. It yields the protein CASSLTGYEQYF.

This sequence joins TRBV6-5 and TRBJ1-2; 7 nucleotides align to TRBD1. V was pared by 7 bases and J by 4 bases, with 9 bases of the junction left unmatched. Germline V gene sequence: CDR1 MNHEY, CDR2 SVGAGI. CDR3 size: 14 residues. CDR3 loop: CASKAGGAFYGYTF. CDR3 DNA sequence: TGTGCCAGCAAGGCAGGGGGAGCGTTCTATGGCTACACCTTC.

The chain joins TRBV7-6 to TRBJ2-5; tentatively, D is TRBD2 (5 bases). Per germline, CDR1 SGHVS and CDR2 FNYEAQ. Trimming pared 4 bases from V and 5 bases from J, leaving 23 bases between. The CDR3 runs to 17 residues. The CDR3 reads CASSSIGVYAGRETQYF. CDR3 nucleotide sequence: TGTGCCAGCAGCTCAATCGGTGTATACGCGGGTAGGGAGACCCAGTACTTC.